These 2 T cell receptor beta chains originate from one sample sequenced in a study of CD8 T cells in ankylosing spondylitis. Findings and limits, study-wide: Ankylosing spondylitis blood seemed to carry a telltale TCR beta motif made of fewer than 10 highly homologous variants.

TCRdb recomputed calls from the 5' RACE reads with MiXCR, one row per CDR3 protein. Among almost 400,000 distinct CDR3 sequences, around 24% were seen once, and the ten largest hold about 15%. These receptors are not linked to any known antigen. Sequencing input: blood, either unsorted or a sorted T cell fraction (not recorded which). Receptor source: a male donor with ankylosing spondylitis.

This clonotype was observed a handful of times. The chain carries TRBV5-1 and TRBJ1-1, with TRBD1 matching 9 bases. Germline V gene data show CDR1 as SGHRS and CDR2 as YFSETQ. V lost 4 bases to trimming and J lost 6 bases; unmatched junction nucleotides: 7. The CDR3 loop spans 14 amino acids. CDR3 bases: TGCGCCAGCAGCCCCAGACAGGGGGATGCTGAAGCTTTCTTT. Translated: CASSPRQGDAEAFF.

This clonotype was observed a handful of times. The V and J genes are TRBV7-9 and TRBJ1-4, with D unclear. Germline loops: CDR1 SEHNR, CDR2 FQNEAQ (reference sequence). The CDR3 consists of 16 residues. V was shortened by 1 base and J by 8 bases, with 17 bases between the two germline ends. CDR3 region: CASSLGAAGFVEKLFF. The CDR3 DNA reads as TGTGCCAGCAGCTTAGGTGCGGCGGGCTTTGTGGAAAAACTGTTTTTT.